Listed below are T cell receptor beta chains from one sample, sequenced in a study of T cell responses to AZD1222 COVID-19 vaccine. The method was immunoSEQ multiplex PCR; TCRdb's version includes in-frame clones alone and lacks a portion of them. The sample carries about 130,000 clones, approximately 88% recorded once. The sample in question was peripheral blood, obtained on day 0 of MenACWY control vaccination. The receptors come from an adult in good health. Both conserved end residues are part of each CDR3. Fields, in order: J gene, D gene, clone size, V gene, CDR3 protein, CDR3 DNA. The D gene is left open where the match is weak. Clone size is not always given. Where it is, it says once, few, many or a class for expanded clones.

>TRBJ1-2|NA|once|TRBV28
CASRSGWIGYTF
TGTGCCAGCAGGTCGGGTTGGATTGGCTACACCTTC
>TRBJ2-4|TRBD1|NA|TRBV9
CASSNRQGPENIQYF
TGTGCCAGCAGCAACCGACAGGGCCCCGAAAACATTCAGTACTTC
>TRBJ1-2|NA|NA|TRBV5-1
CASSPDRSYGYTF
TGCGCCAGCAGCCCCGACAGGTCCTATGGCTACACCTTC
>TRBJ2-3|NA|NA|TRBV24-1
CATSAPELFPGTQYF
TGTGCCACCAGTGCCCCGGAGCTTTTCCCGGGTACGCAGTATTTT
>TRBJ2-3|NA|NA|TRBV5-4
CASSFQGLSTDTQYF
TGTGCCAGCAGCTTTCAGGGGCTAAGCACAGATACGCAGTATTTT
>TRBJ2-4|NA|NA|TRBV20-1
CSARDHPIQYF
TGCAGTGCTAGAGATCACCCCATTCAGTACTTC
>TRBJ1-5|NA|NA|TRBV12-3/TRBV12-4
CASSPGTHQPQHF
TGTGCCAGCAGTCCCGGGACACATCAGCCCCAGCATTTT
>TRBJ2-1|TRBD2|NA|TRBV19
CASSTRTSGRGNEQFF
TGTGCCAGTAGTACCCGGACTAGCGGGAGGGGTAATGAGCAGTTCTTC
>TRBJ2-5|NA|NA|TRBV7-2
CASSLIKTRQETQYF
TGTGCCAGCAGCCTTATTAAGACTAGACAAGAGACCCAGTACTTC
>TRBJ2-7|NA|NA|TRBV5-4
CASSTYRVPYEQYF
TGTGCCAGCAGCACCTACAGGGTCCCCTACGAGCAGTACTTC
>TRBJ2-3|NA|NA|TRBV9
CASSVGARLTDTQYF
TGTGCCAGCAGCGTAGGAGCCAGGTTGACAGATACGCAGTATTTT
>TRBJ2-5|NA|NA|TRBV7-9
CASSLEAGMETQYF
TGTGCCAGCAGCTTAGAGGCAGGGATGGAGACCCAGTACTTC
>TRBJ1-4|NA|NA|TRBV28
CASSFRVGDASTNEKLFF
TGTGCCAGCAGTTTCCGCGTGGGGGATGCGTCAACTAATGAAAAACTGTTTTTT